Listed here are 2 T cell receptor beta chains from one sample, sequenced in a study of cytomegalovirus exposure and HLA in healthy donors (dated by TCRdb to about 2017). The library was produced with the immunoSEQ multiplex PCR assay. For the multiplex PCR, a mixture combining 60 forward primers for TCR Vbeta segments and 13 reverse primers for TCR Jbeta segments was used. As stored in TCRdb, this immuneACCESS dataset retains in-frame rearrangements with V and J assigned. A fraction of the clones does not appear; measured against another copy, unresolved V genes explain less than half of the discrepancy, and the remainder lacks a known reason. Within this sample are some 150,000 clones, with over 75% of them counted one time only. Less than 3.5% of the sample comes from the top ten. Sequencing used PBMCs. These receptor sequences come from a woman aged 25 to 39 in good health and CMV-seronegative.

There are a few counts of this clone. The V call is TRBV30, the J call TRBJ1-6; 9 bases are a match to TRBD1. J gave up 7 bases and V 8 bases, and 15 bases lay outside the gene matches. There are 16 residues in the CDR3. Germline CDR1 reads GTSNPN; CDR2 reads SVGIG (reference sequence). CDR3 region: CATNTGGAAINSPLHF. CDR3 sequence (DNA): TGTGCCACAAACACAGGGGGCGCAGCGATAAATTCACCCCTCCACTTT. The whole variable domain, filled in from reference TRBV30 and TRBJ1-6, reads SQTIHQWPATLVQPVGSPLSLECTVEGTSNPNLYWYRQAAGRGLQLLFYSVGIGQISSEVPQNLSASRPQDRQFILSSKKLLLSDSGFYLCATNTGGAAINSPLHFGNGTRLTVT.

CDR3 in DNA: TGTGCCAGCAGAGAGACAGTCTCCACTGAAGCTTTCTTT. As protein: CASRETVSTEAFF. The V and J genes are TRBV6-1 and TRBJ1-1, with a weak D call TRBD1 (5 bases). Germline CDR1 reads MNHNS; CDR2 reads SASEGT. CDR3 size: 13 residues. The V gene lost 6 bases and the J gene lost 4 bases, with 12 bases spanning the gap.